A single TCR beta chain is shown here with its context. Antigen: not known. These data are taken from a study of CD8+ T cells in alopecia areata. About the research overall: Tofacitinib administration to treated patients was oral, at 5 to 10 mg twice daily. Notes on the study in general: The study found higher clonality in lesional than normal scalp, especially in alopecia totalis/universalis.

Following RNA extraction, reverse transcription yielded cDNA that acted as the sequencing template. Measured with immunoSEQ multiplex PCR; TCRdb has only the in-frame clones, and not every one. The table records more than 95,000 clones, less than 75% of them present only once. In germline, CDR1 is SEHNR, CDR2 FQNEAQ (reference sequence). V shed 5 bases and J shed 4 bases, with 21 bases lying between them. This CDR3 has 16 residues. The treatment here: oral pan-JAK inhibitor, 5-10 mg twice daily. Peripheral blood and lesional scalp punch biopsies came from alopecia areata patients. Sequencing was performed on CD8+ T cells sorted from blood, taken at week 4, from a patient treated with tofacitinib. The genes are TRBV7-9 and TRBJ2-7; perhaps TRBD1 as D (6 bases). The sequence came from a human donor with alopecia areata. The CDR3: CASSPNLGQTAYEQYF. In DNA, the CDR3 is TGTGCCAGCAGCCCAAACCTTGGACAGACCGCATACGAGCAGTACTTC.